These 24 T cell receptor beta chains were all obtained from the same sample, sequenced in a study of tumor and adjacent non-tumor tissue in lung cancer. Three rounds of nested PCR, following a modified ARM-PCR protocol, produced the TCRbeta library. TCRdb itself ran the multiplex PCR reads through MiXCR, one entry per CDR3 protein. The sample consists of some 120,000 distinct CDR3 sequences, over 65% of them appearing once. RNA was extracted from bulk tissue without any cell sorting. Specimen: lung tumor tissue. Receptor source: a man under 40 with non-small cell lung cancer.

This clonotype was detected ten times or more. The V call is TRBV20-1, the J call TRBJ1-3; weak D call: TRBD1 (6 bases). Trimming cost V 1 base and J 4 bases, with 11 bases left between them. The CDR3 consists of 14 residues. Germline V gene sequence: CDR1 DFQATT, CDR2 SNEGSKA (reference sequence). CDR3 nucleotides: TGCAGTGCTAGAGCGGCAGGGACAGGAAACACCATATATTTT. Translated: CSARAAGTGNTIYF.

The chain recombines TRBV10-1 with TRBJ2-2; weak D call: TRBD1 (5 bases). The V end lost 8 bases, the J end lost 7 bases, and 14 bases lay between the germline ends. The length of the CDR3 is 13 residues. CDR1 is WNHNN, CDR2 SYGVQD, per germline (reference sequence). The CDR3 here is CASGHRDIGELFF. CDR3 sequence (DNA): TGCGCCAGCGGACATAGGGATATCGGGGAGCTGTTTTTT.

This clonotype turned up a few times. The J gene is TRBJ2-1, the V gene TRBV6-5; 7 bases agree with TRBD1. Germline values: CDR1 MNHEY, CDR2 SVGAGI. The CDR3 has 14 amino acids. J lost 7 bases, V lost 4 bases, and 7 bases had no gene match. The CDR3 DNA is TGTGCCAGCAGTTCCTCCGGGACAGTTAATGAGCAGTTCTTC. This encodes CASSSSGTVNEQFF.

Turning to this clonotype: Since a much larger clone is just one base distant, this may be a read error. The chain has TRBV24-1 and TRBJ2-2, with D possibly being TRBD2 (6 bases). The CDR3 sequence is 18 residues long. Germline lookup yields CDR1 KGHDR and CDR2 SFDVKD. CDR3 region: CATTDNSRHGGKVGELFF. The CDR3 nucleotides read TGTGCCACCACTGATAATTCTCGACATGGGGGGAAGGTCGGGGAGCTGTTTTTT.

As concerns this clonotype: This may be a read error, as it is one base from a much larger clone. CDR3 loop: CANSYIGVSTGELFF. CDR3 in DNA: TGTGCCAACAGTTACATCGGGGTATCCACCGGGGAGCTGTTTTTT. The chain uses TRBV6-5 and TRBJ2-2; D perhaps matches TRBD2 (5 bases). Germline V lookup: CDR1 MNHEY, CDR2 SVGAGI. This CDR3 is built from 15 residues.

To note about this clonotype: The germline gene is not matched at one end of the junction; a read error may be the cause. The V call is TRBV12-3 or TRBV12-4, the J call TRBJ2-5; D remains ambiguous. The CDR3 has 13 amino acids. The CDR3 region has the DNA TGTGTCAGCAGTTTATCGGTTCAAGAGACCCAGTACTTC. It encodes CVSSLSVQETQYF.

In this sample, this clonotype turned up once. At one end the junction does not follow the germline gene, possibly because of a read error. CDR3 protein: CAISPRGTGANVLTF. CDR3 DNA: TGTGCCATCAGTCCAAGGGGAACCGGGGCCAACGTCCTGACTTTC. V is TRBV6-2 or TRBV6-3 and J is TRBJ2-6, with a weak D call TRBD1 (5 bases). This CDR3 has 15 amino acids. Germline-derived CDR1 and CDR2 are MNHEY and SVGEGT.

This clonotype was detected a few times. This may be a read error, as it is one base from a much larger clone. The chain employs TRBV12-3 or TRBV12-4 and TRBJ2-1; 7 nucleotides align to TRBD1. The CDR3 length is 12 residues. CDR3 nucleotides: TGTGCCAACAGTCCACGGGACAGAGAGCAGTTCTTC. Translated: CANSPRDREQFF.

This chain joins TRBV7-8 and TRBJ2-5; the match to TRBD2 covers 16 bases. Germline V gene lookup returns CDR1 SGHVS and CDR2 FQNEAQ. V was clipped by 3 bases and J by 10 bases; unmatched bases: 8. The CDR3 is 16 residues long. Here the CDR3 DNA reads TGTGCCAGCAGCTTGGTTGGGACTAGCGGGAGGGATATCCAGTACTTC. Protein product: CASSLVGTSGRDIQYF.

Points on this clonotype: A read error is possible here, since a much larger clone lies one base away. CDR3 bases: TGTGCCAGCAGCCTAGAAGGTTCAGGGGGAGGGGATGAGCAGTTCTTC. Residues: CASSLEGSGGGDEQFF. This sequence joins TRBV4-2 and TRBJ2-1; D might be TRBD1 or TRBD2, each matching 7 bases. This CDR3 is 16 amino acids long. The ends were cut back, 4 bases at V and 8 bases at J, with 21 bases in the middle. Germline V gene data show CDR1 as LGHNA and CDR2 as YNFKEQ.

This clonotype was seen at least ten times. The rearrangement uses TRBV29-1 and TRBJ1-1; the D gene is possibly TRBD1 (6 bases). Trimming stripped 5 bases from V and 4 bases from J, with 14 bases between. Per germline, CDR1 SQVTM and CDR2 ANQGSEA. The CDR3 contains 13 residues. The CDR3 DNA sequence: TGCAGCGTTCATACGGGGGCAGGCACTGAAGCTTTCTTT. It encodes CSVHTGAGTEAFF.

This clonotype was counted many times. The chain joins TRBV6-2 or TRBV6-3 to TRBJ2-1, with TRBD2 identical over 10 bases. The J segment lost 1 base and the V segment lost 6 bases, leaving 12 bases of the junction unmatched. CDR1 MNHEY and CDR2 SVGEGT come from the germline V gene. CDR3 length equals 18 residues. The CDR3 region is CASSWEASGGLSYNEQFF. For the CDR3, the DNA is TGTGCCAGCAGCTGGGAAGCTAGCGGGGGACTTTCCTACAATGAGCAGTTCTTC.

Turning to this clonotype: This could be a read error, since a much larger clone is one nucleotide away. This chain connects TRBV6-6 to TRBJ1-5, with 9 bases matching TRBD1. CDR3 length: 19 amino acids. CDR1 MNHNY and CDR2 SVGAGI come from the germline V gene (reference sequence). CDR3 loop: CVSSHPGQGFGDSNQPQHF. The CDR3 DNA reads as TGTGTCAGCAGCCACCCGGGACAGGGTTTCGGGGATAGCAATCAGCCCCAGCATTTT.

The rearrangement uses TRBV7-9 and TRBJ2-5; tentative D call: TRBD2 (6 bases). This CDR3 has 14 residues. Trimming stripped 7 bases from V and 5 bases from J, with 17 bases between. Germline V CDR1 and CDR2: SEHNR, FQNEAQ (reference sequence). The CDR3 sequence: CASTNGGELETQYF. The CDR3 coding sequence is TGTGCCAGCACCAATGGAGGGGAGTTGGAGACCCAGTACTTC.

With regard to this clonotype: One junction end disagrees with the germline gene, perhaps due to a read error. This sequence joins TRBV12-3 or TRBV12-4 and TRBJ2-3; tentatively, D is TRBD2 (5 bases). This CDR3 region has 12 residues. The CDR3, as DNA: TGTGCAAGCAGTCCACTACCGGGGACGCAGTATTTT. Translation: CASSPLPGTQYF.

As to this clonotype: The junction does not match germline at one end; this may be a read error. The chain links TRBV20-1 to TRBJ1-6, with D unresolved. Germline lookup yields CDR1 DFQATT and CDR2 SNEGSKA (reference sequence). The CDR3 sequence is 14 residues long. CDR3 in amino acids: CNARDWTINSPLRF. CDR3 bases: TGCAATGCTAGAGACTGGACGATTAACTCACCCCTCCGCTTT.

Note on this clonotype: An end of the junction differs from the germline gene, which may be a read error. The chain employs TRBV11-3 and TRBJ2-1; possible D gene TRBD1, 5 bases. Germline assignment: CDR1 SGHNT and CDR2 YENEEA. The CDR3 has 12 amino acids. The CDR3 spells CASSPNRNEQSF. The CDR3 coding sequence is TGTGCCAGCAGCCCTAACAGGAATGAGCAATCCTTC.

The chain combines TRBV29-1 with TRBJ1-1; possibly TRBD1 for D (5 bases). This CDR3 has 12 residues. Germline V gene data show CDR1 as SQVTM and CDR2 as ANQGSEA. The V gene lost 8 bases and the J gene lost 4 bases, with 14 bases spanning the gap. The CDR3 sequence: CSIAWQGTEAFF. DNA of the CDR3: TGCAGCATTGCGTGGCAGGGCACTGAAGCTTTCTTT.

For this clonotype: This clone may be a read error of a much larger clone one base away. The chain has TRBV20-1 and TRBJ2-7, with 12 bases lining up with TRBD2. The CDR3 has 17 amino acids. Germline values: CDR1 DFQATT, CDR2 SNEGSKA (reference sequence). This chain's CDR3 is CSARDSASGGEIYDQYF. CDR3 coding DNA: TGCAGTGCTAGAGATTCGGCTAGCGGGGGGGAAATCTACGATCAGTACTTC.

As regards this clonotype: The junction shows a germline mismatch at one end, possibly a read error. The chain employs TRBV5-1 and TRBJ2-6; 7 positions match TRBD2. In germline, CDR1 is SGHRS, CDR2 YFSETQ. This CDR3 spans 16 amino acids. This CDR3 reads CANSMGGGARANVLTF. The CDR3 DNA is TGCGCCAACAGCATGGGCGGGGGAGCAAGGGCCAACGTCCTGACTTTC.

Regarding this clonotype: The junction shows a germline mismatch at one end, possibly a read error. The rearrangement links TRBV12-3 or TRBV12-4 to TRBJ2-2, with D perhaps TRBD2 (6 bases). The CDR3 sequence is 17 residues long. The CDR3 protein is CASSLWGGASNTGELFF. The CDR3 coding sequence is TGTGCCAGCAGCCTGTGGGGAGGCGCATCGAACACCGGGGAGTTGTTTTTT.

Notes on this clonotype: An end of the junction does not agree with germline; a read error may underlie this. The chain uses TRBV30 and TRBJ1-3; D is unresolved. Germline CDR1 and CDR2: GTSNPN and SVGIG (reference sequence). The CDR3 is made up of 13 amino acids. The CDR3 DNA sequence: TGTGCCTGGAGTTCTAGCTCTGGAAACACCGTATATTTT. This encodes CAWSSSSGNTVYF.

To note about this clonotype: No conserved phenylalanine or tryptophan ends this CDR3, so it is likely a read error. In DNA, the CDR3 is TGCGCCAGCAGCCAAGATCCCACAGGGGGTATTGAAGCTTTCATT. This gives the protein CASSQDPTGGIEAFI. The chain carries TRBV4-1 and TRBJ1-1; 8 bases map to TRBD1. Losses at the gene ends were 0 bases for V and 7 bases for J; bases not matched to a gene: 7. CDR1 is MGHRA, CDR2 YSYEKL, per germline. The CDR3 is 15 residues long.

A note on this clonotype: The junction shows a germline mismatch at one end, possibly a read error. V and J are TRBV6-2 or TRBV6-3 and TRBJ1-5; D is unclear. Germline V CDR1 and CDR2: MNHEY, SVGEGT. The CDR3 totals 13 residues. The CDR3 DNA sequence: TGTGCCAACAGTTATTCCGGCTCTCAGCCCCAGCATTTT. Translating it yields CANSYSGSQPQHF.